A single sample gave rise to the 25 T cell receptor beta chains below, sequenced in a study of shared clonotypes between healthy human individuals. Clones were sequenced by immunoSEQ multiplex PCR, and TCRdb holds only the in-frame ones, with some missing. Seen here are around 240,000 clones, approximately 70% observed once, and the top ten hold 8.5% to 14%. Sequenced: memory CD4+ T cells sorted from blood. This sample's subset: CD45RA-negative fraction. These receptors all stem from a man under 40 in good health.

The V gene is TRBV30, the J gene TRBJ1-2; TRBD1 matches at 7 bases. CDR1 and CDR2 (germline): GTSNPN, SVGIG (reference sequence). The CDR3 sequence is 13 residues long. The V and J ends lost 0 bases and 10 bases, in that order; junction bases with no gene match: 8. For the CDR3, the DNA is TGTGCCTGGAGTGTTTTACGACAGGGCGTCTACACCTTC. This translates into CAWSVLRQGVYTF.

This chain connects TRBV25-1 to TRBJ2-1, with TRBD2 identical over 9 bases. The CDR3 has 14 residues. CDR1 MGHDK and CDR2 SYGVNS come from the germline V gene. After removal of 11 bases from V and 5 bases from J, the junction contained 10 bases not matched to a gene. The CDR3 sequence is CAALAGGLNNEQFF. CDR3 DNA: TGTGCCGCACTAGCGGGTGGATTAAACAATGAGCAGTTCTTC.

The chain employs TRBV7-9 and TRBJ2-5; 7 bases agree with TRBD1. CDR1 and CDR2 (germline): SEHNR, FQNEAQ (reference sequence). The CDR3 spans 13 residues. V lost 5 bases, J lost 7 bases, and 7 bases stayed unmatched. The CDR3 bases are TGTGCCAGCAGCCTCCAGACAGGGAGGACCCAGTACTTC. Amino acid sequence: CASSLQTGRTQYF.

The chain combines TRBV4-1 with TRBJ2-1; D gene ambiguous. The CDR3 contains 15 residues. Looked up from germline, CDR1 is MGHRA and CDR2 is YSYEKL. The ends were cut back, 0 bases at V and 0 bases at J, with 6 bases in the middle. The CDR3 DNA follows: TGCGCCAGCAGCCAAGATCCGGACTCCTACAATGAGCAGTTCTTC. Translated: CASSQDPDSYNEQFF.

The chain is built from TRBV19 and TRBJ2-7; 8 positions agree with TRBD1. This CDR3 comprises 13 residues. CDR1 is LNHDA and CDR2 is SQIVND in the germline V gene (reference sequence). The V segment lost 7 bases and the J segment 4 bases; nucleotides outside the gene matches: 6. The CDR3 here is CASNPGGSYEQYF. CDR3 DNA sequence: TGTGCCAGTAACCCAGGGGGCTCGTACGAGCAGTACTTC.

This clone was detected a few times. The rearrangement uses TRBV7-8 and TRBJ1-5, with D tentatively TRBD1 (6 bases). Looked up from germline, CDR1 is SGHVS and CDR2 is FQNEAQ. The V end was cut by 3 bases, the J end by 6 bases, with 21 bases between. The CDR3 contains 17 residues. For the CDR3, the DNA is TGTGCCAGCAGCTTCCGACCGACAGGAGAAAGTAGTCAGCCCCAGCATTTT. Translating it yields CASSFRPTGESSQPQHF.

The rearrangement uses TRBV30 and TRBJ2-4; TRBD2 is a possible D gene (5 bases). The CDR3 spans 13 residues. CDR1 is GTSNPN, CDR2 SVGIG, per germline (reference sequence). With 4 bases removed from V and 4 bases from J, the gap between germline ends came to 11 bases. CDR3 region: CAWNSRTKNIQYF. As DNA, the CDR3 is TGTGCCTGGAACAGCAGGACTAAAAACATTCAGTACTTC.

The chain combines TRBV18 with TRBJ2-3; D is possibly TRBD2 (6 bases). The CDR3 is made up of 15 amino acids. Germline CDR1 reads KGHSH; CDR2 reads LQKENI. The V gene lost 3 bases and the J gene lost 0 bases, with 10 bases spanning the gap. Written as DNA, the CDR3 is TGTGCCAGCTCACCCCGGGACTTTAGCACAGATACGCAGTATTTT. This encodes CASSPRDFSTDTQYF.

CDR3 bases: TGTGCCAGTGGAACAGGGGCGGGAAACACCATATATTTT. Protein sequence: CASGTGAGNTIYF. The rearrangement uses TRBV19 and TRBJ1-3; 7 bases match TRBD1. CDR1 is LNHDA, CDR2 SQIVND, per germline (reference sequence). There are 13 residues in the CDR3. V trimming: 8 bases; J trimming: 4 bases; junction bases outside the gene matches: 5.

The CDR3 loop is CASSLVANRDLNNEQFF. As DNA, the CDR3 is TGTGCCAGCAGCTTAGTGGCCAATCGGGACTTAAACAATGAGCAGTTCTTC. The chain joins TRBV7-8 to TRBJ2-1; D is perhaps TRBD2 (6 bases). The CDR3 contains 17 residues. Germline CDR1 SGHVS, CDR2 FQNEAQ. Trimming stripped 1 base from V and 5 bases from J, with 18 bases between.

The sample holds many counts of this clone. The chain combines TRBV28 with TRBJ2-7; no firm D call. Per germline, CDR1 MDHEN and CDR2 SYDVKM. The ends were cut back, 6 bases at V and 4 bases at J, with 19 bases in the middle. The CDR3 has 15 amino acids. The CDR3 DNA reads as TGTGCCAGCAGGCCCTCTATGGCAGGTGATTACGAGCAGTACTTC. It yields the protein CASRPSMAGDYEQYF.

The rearrangement links TRBV27 to TRBJ1-2; 7 bases are a match to TRBD1. Per the germline V gene, CDR1 is MNHEY and CDR2 is SMNVEV (reference sequence). The CDR3 contains 13 residues. J was trimmed by 8 bases and V by 6 bases; bases with no gene match: 9. This CDR3 reads CASSFRGEGGYTF. CDR3 nucleotide sequence: TGTGCCAGCAGCTTCAGGGGGGAAGGGGGCTACACCTTC.

V gene TRBV7-3 combines with J gene TRBJ2-2; possibly TRBD2 for D (5 bases). V lost 5 bases and J lost 3, with 16 bases in between. Germline values: CDR1 SGHTA, CDR2 FQGTGA. CDR3 length: 16 amino acids. CDR3 region: CASSLNSGGHTGELFF. In nucleotides, the CDR3 is TGTGCCAGCAGCCTGAACAGCGGAGGCCACACCGGGGAGCTGTTTTTT.

The chain joins TRBV18 to TRBJ1-2, with TRBD1 matching over 10 bases. Trimming at V came to 3 bases and at J to 4 bases, leaving 8 bases not matched to a gene. Germline V lookup: CDR1 KGHSH, CDR2 LQKENI. CDR3 length: 16 residues. The CDR3 reads CASSPRDRGDAYGYTF. The CDR3 DNA sequence: TGTGCCAGCTCACCGAGGGACAGGGGAGACGCCTATGGCTACACCTTC.

The genes are TRBV27 and TRBJ2-5, with D perhaps TRBD1 (5 bases). This CDR3 contains 15 residues. Trimming shortened V by 10 bases and J by 3 bases, and 21 bases separated the two germline ends. Germline V gives CDR1 MNHEY, CDR2 SMNVEV (reference sequence). The DNA for the CDR3 is TGTGCCAACGAAGGACGTGATAAGGGGAAAGAGACCCAGTACTTC. The encoded protein is CANEGRDKGKETQYF.

This chain joins TRBV7-2 and TRBJ2-1, with 8 bases aligning to TRBD2. The CDR3 covers 18 residues. V dropped 3 bases and J dropped 3; count of bases not matched to a gene: 13. The V gene's germline CDR1 is SGHTA and CDR2 FQGNSA. The CDR3 DNA sequence: TGTGCCAGCAGCTTGGGTCCCGGAGCGGGAGCCTACTACAATGAGCAGTTCTTC. Protein sequence: CASSLGPGAGAYYNEQFF.

CDR3 protein: CASSTRDLTGNEQFF. CDR3 DNA: TGTGCCAGCAGCACCCGGGACCTAACGGGCAATGAGCAGTTCTTC. The genes are TRBV7-2 and TRBJ2-1; D assignment may be TRBD1 or TRBD2 (5 bases each). Germline values: CDR1 SGHTA, CDR2 FQGNSA. This CDR3 is built from 15 residues. Between the trimmed V and J ends, which lost 5 bases and 6 bases, there was a span of 17 bases.

The rearrangement uses TRBV30 and TRBJ1-2; D not resolved. The germline V gene encodes CDR1 GTSNPN and CDR2 SVGIG (reference sequence). CDR3 size: 13 residues. Trimming left V 3 bases short and J 3 bases short, with 11 bases between. Written as DNA, the CDR3 is TGTGCCTGGAGCTCTGGCCGGTACTATGGCTACACCTTC. Amino acid sequence: CAWSSGRYYGYTF.

This clone appeared many times. V usage is TRBV10-2 and J usage is TRBJ2-4; 7 nucleotides agree with TRBD1. With 2 bases clipped from V and 7 bases from J, the junction kept 2 bases outside the gene matches. This CDR3 has 13 residues. The V gene's germline CDR1 is WSHSY and CDR2 SAAADI. DNA of the CDR3: TGCGCCAGCAGTGAGCGACAGGGCAACATTCAGTACTTC. As protein: CASSERQGNIQYF.

The chain's CDR3 is CASLGRAGSTDTQYF. The CDR3 nucleotides are TGTGCCAGCCTGGGGAGAGCGGGAAGCACAGATACGCAGTATTTT. The rearrangement joins TRBV2 to TRBJ2-3; the match to TRBD2 covers 7 bases. Germline CDR1 and CDR2: SNHLY and FYNNEI. Unmatched junction bases numbered 8, after V lost 8 bases and J lost 0 bases. The CDR3 is made up of 15 amino acids.

V and J are TRBV21-1 and TRBJ2-7; the DNA was not compared with TRBD1, the D call given in the table. TRBV21-1 is reported as a pseudogene. The CDR3 is made up of 16 amino acids. Here the CDR3 reads CASSKVGRGMNYEQYF. The CDR3 nucleotides are TGTGCCAGCAGCAAAGTGGGCAGGGGAATGAACTACGAGCAGTACTTC.

The chain has TRBV29-1 and TRBJ1-5; TRBD1 aligns across 7 bases. This CDR3 comprises 12 residues. Germline assignment: CDR1 SQVTM and CDR2 ANQGSEA. Trimming removed 4 bases from V and 4 bases from J; junction bases left unmatched: 1. The CDR3 sequence is CSVGGQNQPQHF. CDR3 nucleotide sequence: TGCAGCGTTGGGGGACAGAATCAGCCCCAGCATTTT.

This rearrangement joins TRBV25-1 to TRBJ2-1, with TRBD1 matching over 7 bases. The germline CDR1 and CDR2 sequences are MGHDK and SYGVNS. V shed 9 bases, J shed 0 bases, and the junction held 11 bases outside the gene matches. The CDR3 spans 16 residues. The CDR3 sequence: CARNQGVPSSYNEQFF. The CDR3 DNA reads as TGTGCCAGGAACCAGGGGGTCCCGAGCTCCTACAATGAGCAGTTCTTC.

The chain recombines TRBV5-1 with TRBJ2-1; TRBD1 aligns across 9 bases. Germline loops: CDR1 SGHRS, CDR2 YFSETQ. The V and J ends lost 3 bases and 2 bases, in that order; junction bases with no gene match: 3. This CDR3 region has 15 residues. DNA for the CDR3: TGCGCCAGCAGCTCCACAGGGGGCACCTACAATGAGCAGTTCTTC. This translates into CASSSTGGTYNEQFF.

The chain recombines TRBV16 with TRBJ2-7, with 9 bases aligning to TRBD1. CDR3 length: 15 residues. Losses at the gene ends were 4 bases for V and 4 bases for J; bases not matched to a gene: 8. Germline CDR1 KGHSY, CDR2 FQNENV. The CDR3 region is CASSPPGTGSYEQYF. The CDR3 DNA sequence: TGTGCCAGCAGCCCCCCCGGGACAGGGTCTTACGAGCAGTACTTC.